The T cell receptor (beta chain) under discussion was sequenced for a study of CD8+ T cells in alopecia areata. Study observations and caveats: Lesional scalp displayed greater clonality than normal scalp, most notably in alopecia totalis/universalis. TCR sharing was clearer in mice than between patients, perhaps partly owing to patient HLA diversity. Sequencing of scalp tissue also captures the resident alphabeta T cells of normal skin.

CDR1 MNHNY and CDR2 SVGAGI come from the germline V gene (reference sequence). Trimming removed 7 bases from V and 7 bases from J, with 14 bases in between. The CDR3 has 13 residues. After isolation, RNA underwent reverse transcription to generate cDNA as the sequencing template. Method: immunoSEQ multiplex PCR; TCRdb's copy keeps in-frame clones and lacks some. The profile shows 120,000 to 150,000 clones, 62% of them singletons. The sorting of PBMCs gave CD4+ and CD8+ T cells. This clone appeared a single time. Its specificity is unknown. Sequenced input: CD8+ T cells sorted from blood. This clonotype originated in a human donor in good health. The chain uses TRBV6-6 and TRBJ1-5; D perhaps matches TRBD1 (6 bases). DNA for the CDR3: TGTGCCAGCACAACAGGGCTGGGGCAGCCCCAGCATTTT. Residues: CASTTGLGQPQHF.